This TCR beta chain was sequenced during a study of a mutant IDH1 vaccine in newly diagnosed glioma (dated by TCRdb to about 2021). Background for the entire study: The roughly 34 treated patients were roughly 60% male and around 38% female, with a mean age of approximately 40 years. Before enrollment, patients had received standard therapy of radiotherapy alone, temozolomide alone, or radiochemotherapy with temozolomide; most received the combination. Six visits were used for peripheral blood collection: V03 (baseline), V05, V07, V10, V12 and V13. For exploratory analyses, longitudinal TCRB deep sequencing was carried out in about two dozen treated patients wherever samples were available. Summary of the overall study and its limitations: PBMC samples for TCRB deep sequencing were selected based on availability. The authors noted that analyses of patient blood samples could not be reproduced because of sample limitations. No apparent relationship was observed between pseudoprogression and alterations in the top peripheral T cell clonotypes detected by TCRB sequencing. Vaccine-induced immune responses across multiple MHC alleles were detected in 93.3% of patients.

Points on this clone: Its antigen is not yet known. No base-level quality is on record; no much larger clone is a single base apart.

The library was obtained by the immunoSEQ multiplex PCR assay. Following the manufacturer's protocol, the hsTCRB Kit was used to amplify rearranged TCR beta chain sequences. TCRB libraries were sequenced on an Illumina MiSeq. In the original analysis: Demultiplexing, trimming and gene mapping were performed with the kit vendor's proprietary platform. TCRdb obtained this table from immuneACCESS and retained in-frame rearrangements with V and J assigned. These tables miss some clones; where compared with another copy, unresolved V genes account for less than half of the shortfall, and the remainder is unexplained. V, J and clone size are taken as reported in that table, and D and trimming were inferred from the DNA itself. The sample data list roughly 71,000 clones, and around 86% of these were observed just once. The top ten hold approximately 2.6% of the sample. The time point label, as the study defines it: baseline, week 1 (first vaccination visit). Interpreted using the paper, the treatment or condition label stands for: pre-vaccination baseline after standard-of-care therapy. Newly diagnosed WHO grade 3 or 4 IDH1-mutant astrocytomas showing loss of nuclear ATRX were present in the donors. The samples were drawn from NOA16, a multicentre, single-arm, open-label phase I trial in Germany that tested a mutant IDH1 peptide vaccine in humans for the first time. Blood drawn at visit V03 was used as the baseline sample for immunogenicity testing. The DNeasy Blood and Tissue Kit was used to extract genomic DNA from EDTA blood for TCRB sequencing.

V is reduced by 6 bases and J by 2 bases, leaving a spacing of 17 bases between them. The CDR1 and CDR2 encoded by the germline V gene are MDHEN and SYDVKM. Counted from cysteine to phenylalanine, this CDR3 has 15 amino acids. The only DNA kept is the CDR3, 45 bases in frame from the first base. The rearranged chain carries TRBV28 and TRBJ2-7, with the D segment identity uncertain. The specimen comprised PBMCs, sampled from a glioma patient treated with radiotherapy, temozolomide or both. This TCR came from a man aged 25 to 45 with glioma. The DNA is as follows: TGTGCCAGCAGGACCAACACCCCCAACCCCTACGAGCAGTACTTC. Translated, it gives CASRTNTPNPYEQYF. When the CDR3 is completed using the reference TRBV28 and TRBJ2-7 genes on either side, the full variable domain is DVKVTQSSRYLVKRTGEKVFLECVQDMDHENMFWYRQDPGLGLRLIYFSYDVKMKEKGDIPEGYSVSREKKERFSLILESASTNQTSMYLCASRTNTPNPYEQYFGPGTRLTVT.